This T cell receptor beta chain was sequenced for a study of blood T cell repertoires in COVID-19. Study-wide background: The origin of the acute and convalescent COVID-19 samples was the United States, Italy and Spain. From T cells, B-cell-depleted T cells, or PBMCs came the material, which was cDNA or gDNA.

Cohorts were determined from participant-reported clinical history. Recovered participants had two consecutive negative NP/OP PCR tests, healthcare professional clearance, or symptom resolution. Trimming stripped 4 bases from V and 4 bases from J, with 9 bases between. Germline CDR1 KGHDR, CDR2 SFDVKD. CDR3 size: 14 residues. The method was immunoSEQ multiplex PCR; TCRdb's version includes in-frame clones alone and lacks a portion of them. The table shows 200,000 to 250,000 clones, with around four fifths occurring only once. The source material was PBMCs or T cells enriched from blood (not recorded which). V gene TRBV24-1 combines with J gene TRBJ2-2; D may be TRBD1 (6 bases). This TCR came from a middle-aged man who had recovered from COVID-19. The CDR3: CATSDTGFTGELFF. CDR3 bases: TGTGCCACCAGTGACACAGGGTTCACCGGGGAGCTGTTTTTT.